This T cell receptor beta chain was retrieved from a study of CD8 T cells in Susac syndrome. The CDR3 is made up of 15 amino acids. CDR1 MNHNS and CDR2 SASEGT come from the germline V gene. With 6 bases removed from V and 5 bases from J, the gap between germline ends came to 17 bases. When the RNA was reverse transcribed, random hexamers were used with an input of about 0.45 to 1 ug. Amplification of TCR beta CDR3 was carried out by immunoSEQ multiplex PCR, which covered 54 Vbeta and 13 Jbeta segments. Via MiXCR, TCRdb re-called the immunoSEQ multiplex PCR reads, giving one row per CDR3 protein. In the table there are 400,000 or so distinct CDR3 sequences, around 83% of which are singletons. Sequencing of TCR beta was performed on blood CD8+ T cells and on blood CD4+ T cells. It was negative isolation that provided the CD8+ and CD4+ T cells, whereas TEMRA cells were enriched by FACS.

What was sequenced was CD8+ T cells from PBMCs. This chain uses TRBV6-1 with TRBJ2-1, with D perhaps TRBD1 (5 bases). The sequence derives from a human donor with multiple sclerosis. Here the CDR3 reads CASSRFGADNNEQFF. The DNA of the CDR3 is TGTGCCAGCAGCCGCTTTGGGGCTGACAACAATGAGCAGTTCTTC.